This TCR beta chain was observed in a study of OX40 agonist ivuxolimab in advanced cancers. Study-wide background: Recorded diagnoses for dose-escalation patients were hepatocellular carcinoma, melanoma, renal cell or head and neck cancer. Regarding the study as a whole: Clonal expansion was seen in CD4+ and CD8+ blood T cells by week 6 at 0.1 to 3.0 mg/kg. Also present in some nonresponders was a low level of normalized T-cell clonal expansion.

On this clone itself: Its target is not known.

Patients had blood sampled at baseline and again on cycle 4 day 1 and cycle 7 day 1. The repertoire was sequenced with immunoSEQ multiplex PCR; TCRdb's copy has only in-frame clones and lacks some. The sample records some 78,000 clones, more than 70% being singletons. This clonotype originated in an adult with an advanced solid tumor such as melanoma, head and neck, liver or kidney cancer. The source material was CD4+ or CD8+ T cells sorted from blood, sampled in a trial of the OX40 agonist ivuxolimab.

The CDR3 sequence is CASSYTPGTYLSPLHF. The CDR3 nucleotides are TGTGCCAGCAGTTACACACCCGGGACCTACCTTTCACCCCTCCACTTT. J is TRBJ1-6 and V is TRBV6-5, with D tentatively TRBD1 (5 bases). CDR3 length: 16 amino acids. Germline-derived CDR1 and CDR2 are MNHEY and SVGAGI. V was shortened by 2 bases and J by 9 bases, with 17 bases between the two germline ends.